In its sample, the clone carrying this T cell receptor (beta chain) was seen many times. Its specificity is unknown. This sample was taken from a study of T cell repertoires in cytomegalovirus infection. Whole-study context: It was the public TCR beta signatures that indicated both CMV infection and matching HLA type.

TCRdb re-derived calls from the reads in MiXCR, one entry per CDR3 protein. The sample shows some 940,000 distinct CDR3 sequences, roughly a third of them seen only once. The clonotype comes from a human donor in good health (CMV status not recorded). Some clones in this sample may be carry-over from other donors' samples. This material consisted of cultured CD8+ T cells from PBMCs, taken from culture after CMV antigen stimulation.

The CDR3 nucleotides read TGCGGGGGGGGAGGGAGCAGGGGGATCAGGGATAGAGCTTTCTTT. Its protein product is CGGGGSRGIRDRAFF. The J gene is TRBJ1-1, the V gene TRBV20-1, with 7 bases that match TRBD1. CDR1 and CDR2 (germline): DFQATT, SNEGSKA (reference sequence). The CDR3 is 15 amino acids.